These 32 T cell receptor beta chains were all obtained from the same sample, sequenced in a study of shared clonotypes between healthy human individuals. Clones were read by immunoSEQ multiplex PCR, and TCRdb kept only the in-frame ones, dropping some. The sample carries 2 million to 2.5 million clones, under 95% recorded once. Material for sequencing was naive CD4+ T cells from PBMCs. The subset denotes: CD45RA+ positively selected. The source of these receptors is a man between 18 and 35 years old in good health. Some clones in this sample may be carry-over from other donors' samples.

The rearrangement uses TRBV2 and TRBJ2-5; D is uncertain. The CDR3 has 14 residues. Per germline, CDR1 SNHLY and CDR2 FYNNEI. The V and J ends lost 4 bases and 0 bases respectively, with 9 bases between them. The CDR3 region is CASSVELYQETQYF. The CDR3 DNA follows: TGTGCCAGCAGTGTGGAGTTGTACCAAGAGACCCAGTACTTC.

The chain has TRBV28 and TRBJ2-2; D uncertain. Germline V gene sequence: CDR1 MDHEN, CDR2 SYDVKM. The CDR3 consists of 13 residues. V lost 2 bases to trimming and J lost 10 bases, with 11 bases between them. CDR3 sequence: CASSLERSKELFF. In nucleotides, the CDR3 is TGTGCCAGCAGTTTAGAACGTAGTAAGGAGCTGTTTTTT.

This clone has more than one count but fewer than ten. This CDR3 is also generated by other DNA sequences in the sample. This chain links TRBV18 with TRBJ1-1; D remains unclear. This CDR3 spans 11 amino acids. Germline V gene lookup returns CDR1 KGHSH and CDR2 LQKENI. V lost 3 bases and J lost 3, with 2 bases in between. CDR3 in DNA: TGTGCCAGCTCACCGGACACTGAAGCTTTCTTT. It encodes CASSPDTEAFF.

The chain uses TRBV21-1 and TRBJ2-7; TRBD1 was called by the table and not checked on the DNA. TRBV21-1 is labeled a pseudogene. CDR3 size: 18 residues. Written as DNA, the CDR3 is TGTGCCAGCCGCAACTTCCCCCCCGGGACAGGGGGGAACTACGAGCAGTACTTC. It yields the protein CASRNFPPGTGGNYEQYF.

This chain uses TRBV5-6 with TRBJ2-3; tentative D call: TRBD2 (5 bases). V was clipped by 1 base and J by 3 bases, with 15 bases between them. CDR1 is SGHDT and CDR2 is YYEEEE in the germline V gene. The CDR3 has 16 amino acids. The CDR3 loop reads CASSLSIGRVTDTQYF. The DNA of the CDR3 is TGTGCCAGCAGCTTGTCTATCGGGCGGGTTACAGATACGCAGTATTTT. The entire variable domain, with the rest obtained from reference TRBV5-6 and TRBJ2-3, is as follows: DAGVTQSPTHLIKTRGQQVTLRCSPKSGHDTVSWYQQALGQGPQFIFQYYEEEERQRGNFPDRFSGHQFPNYSSELNVNALLLGDSALYLCASSLSIGRVTDTQYFGPGTRLTVL.

The genes are TRBV29-1 and TRBJ1-2; D possibly corresponds to TRBD1 (5 bases). CDR3 size: 12 residues. The germline V and J ends were trimmed by 6 bases and 2 bases, with 10 bases remaining between them. Germline CDR1 is SQVTM and CDR2 is ANQGSEA. The CDR3 is CSVVGRNYGYTF. The CDR3, as DNA: TGCAGCGTGGTGGGACGGAACTATGGCTACACCTTC.

The chain carries TRBV4-3 and TRBJ2-2, with TRBD1 matching over 7 bases. V dropped 0 bases and J dropped 1; count of bases not matched to a gene: 17. The germline CDR1 and CDR2 sequences are LGHNA and YSLEER. CDR3 length equals 21 residues. The CDR3 sequence: CASSQDRMGQRTSGNTGELFF. The CDR3 DNA reads as TGCGCCAGCAGCCAAGACAGGATGGGACAGAGGACGTCCGGGAACACCGGGGAGCTGTTTTTT.

About this clone itself: Other nucleotide sequences from this sample produce the same CDR3. The V gene is TRBV28, the J gene TRBJ2-7; TRBD1 aligns across 10 bases. The V gene's germline CDR1 is MDHEN and CDR2 SYDVKM. Trimming took 4 bases from V and 4 from J; bases not matched to a gene: 4. This CDR3 has 14 amino acids. The CDR3 loop is CASSWTGGGYEQYF. CDR3 DNA: TGTGCCAGCAGTTGGACAGGGGGGGGATACGAGCAGTACTTC.

The genes are TRBV27 and TRBJ2-1; a weak D match, TRBD2 (5 bases). CDR1 MNHEY and CDR2 SMNVEV come from the germline V gene (reference sequence). The CDR3 runs 16 residues. Trimming left V 6 bases short and J 5 bases short, with 20 bases between. The CDR3 sequence: CASSLTLAFRNNEQFF. The DNA of the CDR3 is TGTGCCAGCAGCCTCACCCTAGCCTTCCGAAACAATGAGCAGTTCTTC.

There are a few counts of this clone. Other DNA sequences of this sample code for an identical CDR3. The genes are TRBV29-1 and TRBJ1-1; no definite D call. Trimming took 2 bases from V and 0 from J, leaving 4 bases between them. This CDR3 region has 12 residues. CDR1 and CDR2 (germline): SQVTM, ANQGSEA. The CDR3 bases are TGCAGCGTTGAAACAGTGAACACTGAAGCTTTCTTT. Amino acids: CSVETVNTEAFF.

This clone has a single count. This chain links TRBV5-8 with TRBJ2-1; maybe TRBD2 (6 bases). Trimming removed 6 bases at V and 10 bases at J, with 17 bases between. The CDR3 runs 13 residues. Per the germline V gene, CDR1 is SGHTS and CDR2 is YDEGEE. The CDR3, as DNA: TGTGCCAGCACACGAGGGACTCCCAAAGAGCAGTTCTTC. Translation: CASTRGTPKEQFF. The full variable domain, rest sourced from reference TRBV5-8 and TRBJ2-1, is EAGVTQSPTHLIKTRGQQATLRCSPISGHTSVYWYQQALGLGLQFLLWYDEGEERNRGNFPPRFSGRQFPNYSSELNVNALELEDSALYLCASTRGTPKEQFFGPGTRLTVL.

Remarks on this clone: This same CDR3 is encoded by further DNA sequences in the sample. The chain carries TRBV7-2 and TRBJ2-1; D ambiguous. Germline CDR1 is SGHTA and CDR2 is FQGNSA. CDR3 length equals 11 residues. Trimming cost V 5 bases and J 3 bases, with 2 bases left between them. DNA for the CDR3: TGTGCCAGCAGCCGCTACAATGAGCAGTTCTTC. It is translated as CASSRYNEQFF.

This clone was recorded only once. The chain couples TRBV19 to TRBJ2-7, with 7 bases aligning to TRBD1. Per the germline V gene, CDR1 is LNHDA and CDR2 is SQIVND (reference sequence). There are 18 residues in the CDR3. With V trimmed by 9 bases and J by 9 bases, 29 bases remained unmatched. CDR3 DNA: TGTGCCAGCAGTGGGGGCCCGCTTGAACCGGGACAGCATCCCTGGCAGTACTTC. It translates to CASSGGPLEPGQHPWQYF.

Concerning this clone: Other DNA sequences in this sample translate to the same CDR3. The chain couples TRBV28 to TRBJ2-7; tentatively, D is TRBD2 (6 bases). The germline V gene encodes CDR1 MDHEN and CDR2 SYDVKM. The CDR3 extends over 14 amino acids. V gave up 2 bases and J gave up 3 bases, with 11 bases separating them. As DNA, the CDR3 is TGTGCCAGCAGTTTAGGGGGGTCTCGCTACGAGCAGTACTTC. Its translation: CASSLGGSRYEQYF. The whole variable domain, filled in from reference TRBV28 and TRBJ2-7, reads DVKVTQSSRYLVKRTGEKVFLECVQDMDHENMFWYRQDPGLGLRLIYFSYDVKMKEKGDIPEGYSVSREKKERFSLILESASTNQTSMYLCASSLGGSRYEQYFGPGTRLTVT.

The J gene is TRBJ1-4, the V gene TRBV28; D remains unclear. V lost 5 bases, J lost 4 bases, and 17 bases lay in between. CDR3 length: 16 amino acids. The germline V gene has CDR1 MDHEN and CDR2 SYDVKM. The CDR3 coding sequence is TGTGCCAGCAGTAAACTATCCTTGGGTCTTAATGAAAAACTGTTTTTT. It codes for CASSKLSLGLNEKLFF.

The V gene is TRBV10-3, the J gene TRBJ1-1; 9 bases align to TRBD1. The ends lost 6 bases at V and 4 bases at J; junction bases unmatched: 6. CDR3 size: 14 residues. Germline V gene data show CDR1 as ENHRY and CDR2 as SYGVKD. The CDR3 nucleotides read TGTGCCATCAGGTCGACAGGGGGTGCCACTGAAGCTTTCTTT. It codes for CAIRSTGGATEAFF.

The chain recombines TRBV6-1 with TRBJ1-2; D uncertain. This CDR3 is 13 amino acids long. The V gene lost 7 bases and the J gene lost 8 bases, with 17 bases spanning the gap. CDR1 MNHNS and CDR2 SASEGT come from the germline V gene. The CDR3 protein is CASMRGGPTGYTF. In DNA form, the CDR3 reads TGTGCCAGCATGCGAGGTGGCCCAACGGGCTACACCTTC.

The CDR3 DNA sequence: TGCAGCGTTGAAACCCACCTCGCAAACACTGAAGCTTTCTTT. This translates into CSVETHLANTEAFF. This chain links TRBV29-1 with TRBJ1-1; D is undetermined. Trimming pared 2 bases from V and 2 bases from J, leaving 12 bases between. Germline V lookup: CDR1 SQVTM, CDR2 ANQGSEA. The length of the CDR3 is 14 residues.

V usage is TRBV6-5 and J usage is TRBJ1-6, with 7 bases matching TRBD1. This CDR3 comprises 15 residues. The V and J ends lost 6 bases and 2 bases, in that order; junction bases with no gene match: 4. CDR1 is MNHEY and CDR2 is SVGAGI in the germline V gene. In DNA form, the CDR3 reads TGTGCCAGCAGACCTGGGACAGCCTATAATTCACCCCTCCACTTT. Residues: CASRPGTAYNSPLHF.

This chain uses TRBV7-3 with TRBJ2-5; TRBD1 matches 8 bases. The CDR3 sequence is 15 residues long. With 5 bases clipped from V and 4 bases from J, the junction kept 9 bases outside the gene matches. Germline lookup yields CDR1 SGHTA and CDR2 FQGTGA. The CDR3 nucleotides are TGTGCCAGCAGCCCATTCGGACAGGGAGGAGAGACCCAGTACTTC. It specifies CASSPFGQGGETQYF.

The chain joins TRBV7-2 to TRBJ2-1, with 9 bases that match TRBD2. The CDR3 extends over 16 amino acids. Germline V CDR1 and CDR2: SGHTA, FQGNSA. V lost 5 bases and J lost 3; bases outside the gene matches: 8. The CDR3 loop is CASSLLSSGDYNEQFF. The CDR3 region has the DNA TGTGCCAGCAGCCTCCTTTCTAGCGGGGACTACAATGAGCAGTTCTTC.

The chain has TRBV6-5 and TRBJ2-7; D is unclear. CDR1 is MNHEY and CDR2 is SVGAGI in the germline V gene. The CDR3 is made up of 12 amino acids. Trimming pared 1 base from V and 6 bases from J, leaving 7 bases between. The CDR3 nucleotides read TGTGCCAGCAGTTACTGGACCGGCGAGCAGTACTTC. Translation gives CASSYWTGEQYF.

The rearrangement links TRBV5-5 to TRBJ1-3; D unresolved. Looked up from germline, CDR1 is SGHKS and CDR2 is YYEKEE (reference sequence). The V gene lost 5 bases and the J gene lost 2 bases, with 17 bases spanning the gap. This CDR3 is 16 amino acids long. CDR3 sequence (DNA): TGTGCCAGCAGATCGGCCGCCACGCGCGCTGGAAACACCATATATTTT. This sequence encodes CASRSAATRAGNTIYF.

The chain carries TRBV18 and TRBJ2-7; D not certain. Germline values: CDR1 KGHSH, CDR2 LQKENI. V lost 3 bases and J lost 3, with 9 bases in between. The CDR3 is 13 residues long. The CDR3 sequence is CASSPPADYEQYF. CDR3 bases: TGTGCCAGCTCACCCCCCGCTGACTACGAGCAGTACTTC.

The chain has TRBV5-1 and TRBJ1-4; 7 bases agree with TRBD1. The germline V gene has CDR1 SGHRS and CDR2 YFSETQ. The CDR3 extends over 16 amino acids. Losses at the gene ends were 4 bases for V and 0 bases for J; bases not matched to a gene: 6. The CDR3 DNA is TGCGCCAGCAGCGCGGGACAGTATGCAACTAATGAAAAACTGTTTTTT. Translated, it gives CASSAGQYATNEKLFF.

This chain joins TRBV7-9 and TRBJ1-4, with D perhaps TRBD1 (6 bases). Germline V CDR1 and CDR2: SEHNR, FQNEAQ (reference sequence). V lost 4 bases to trimming and J lost 3 bases, with 12 bases between them. This CDR3 contains 15 residues. Here the CDR3 reads CASSSWDTANEKLFF. The CDR3, as DNA: TGTGCCAGCAGCTCGTGGGACACAGCTAATGAAAAACTGTTTTTT.

The gene calls are TRBV7-6 and TRBJ2-3; 14 bases line up with TRBD2. J lost 5 bases, V lost 5 bases, and 9 bases had no gene match. CDR3 size: 17 residues. CDR1 is SGHVS and CDR2 is FNYEAQ in the germline V gene. CDR3 in DNA: TGTGCCAGCAGCCTGGGACTAGCGGGAGCCGGAGGAGATACGCAGTATTTT. This sequence encodes CASSLGLAGAGGDTQYF. Complete variable domain (other parts from reference TRBV7-6 and TRBJ2-3): GAGVSQSPRYKVTKRGQDVALRCDPISGHVSLYWYRQALGQGPEFLTYFNYEAQQDKSGLPNDRFSAERPEGSISTLTIQRTEQRDSAMYRCASSLGLAGAGGDTQYFGPGTRLTVL.

The rearrangement joins TRBV5-4 to TRBJ1-2; 7 positions match TRBD1. There are 14 residues in the CDR3. CDR1 SGHNT and CDR2 YYREEE come from the germline V gene (reference sequence). V shed 3 bases, J shed 3 bases, and the junction held 5 bases outside the gene matches. Written as DNA, the CDR3 is TGTGCCAGCAGCTCGGGCAGGGGGGACTATGGCTACACCTTC. It specifies CASSSGRGDYGYTF.

A note on this clone: Other DNA sequences of this sample code for an identical CDR3. The V and J genes are TRBV19 and TRBJ1-5, with 8 bases that match TRBD1. This CDR3 is built from 13 residues. With 6 bases clipped from V and 2 bases from J, the junction kept 0 bases outside the gene matches. CDR1 is LNHDA and CDR2 is SQIVND in the germline V gene (reference sequence). The CDR3 bases are TGTGCCAGTAGGGGACAGGGCAATCAGCCCCAGCATTTT. It translates to CASRGQGNQPQHF.

The J gene is TRBJ1-2, the V gene TRBV5-6, with D hard to call. The CDR3 spans 13 residues. CDR1 and CDR2 from the germline V gene are SGHDT and YYEEEE. V was shortened by 3 bases and J by 8 bases, with 14 bases between the two germline ends. Written as DNA, the CDR3 is TGTGCCAGCAGCTCCCGGTCCCCCGGGGGCTACACCTTC. The encoded protein is CASSSRSPGGYTF.

The chain links TRBV2 to TRBJ2-1; D possibly corresponds to TRBD1 (6 bases). V lost 9 bases and J 0 bases, leaving 18 bases between the germline ends. This CDR3 contains 16 residues. The germline CDR1 and CDR2 sequences are SNHLY and FYNNEI. The CDR3: CASAIDRLSSYNEQFF. The DNA of the CDR3 is TGTGCCAGTGCAATTGACAGGTTAAGCTCCTACAATGAGCAGTTCTTC.

The chain combines TRBV2 with TRBJ2-3, with D maybe TRBD1 (6 bases). V was trimmed by 5 bases and J by 8 bases, leaving 17 bases between them. Germline assignment: CDR1 SNHLY and CDR2 FYNNEI. The CDR3 loop spans 14 amino acids. The DNA for the CDR3 is TGTGCCAGCAGTTCCGGGACACCTCGGGGTACGCAGTATTTT. Its protein product is CASSSGTPRGTQYF.